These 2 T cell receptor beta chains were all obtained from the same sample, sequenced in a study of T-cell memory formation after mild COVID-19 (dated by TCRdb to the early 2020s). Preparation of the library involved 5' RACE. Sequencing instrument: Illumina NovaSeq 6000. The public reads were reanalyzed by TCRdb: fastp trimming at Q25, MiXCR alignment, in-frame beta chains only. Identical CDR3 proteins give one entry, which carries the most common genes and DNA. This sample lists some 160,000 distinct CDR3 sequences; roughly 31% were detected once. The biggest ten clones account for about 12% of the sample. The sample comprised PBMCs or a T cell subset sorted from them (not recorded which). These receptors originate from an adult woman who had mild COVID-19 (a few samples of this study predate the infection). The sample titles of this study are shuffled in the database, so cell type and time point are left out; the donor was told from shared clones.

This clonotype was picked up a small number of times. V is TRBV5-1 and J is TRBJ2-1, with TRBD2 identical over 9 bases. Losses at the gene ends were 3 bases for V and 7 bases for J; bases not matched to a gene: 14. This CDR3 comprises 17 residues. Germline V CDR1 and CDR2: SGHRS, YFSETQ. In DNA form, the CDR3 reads TGCGCCAGCAGCTCTTTGACCCGCGGGGGGGCTCGAAATGAGCAGTTCTTC. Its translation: CASSSLTRGGARNEQFF.

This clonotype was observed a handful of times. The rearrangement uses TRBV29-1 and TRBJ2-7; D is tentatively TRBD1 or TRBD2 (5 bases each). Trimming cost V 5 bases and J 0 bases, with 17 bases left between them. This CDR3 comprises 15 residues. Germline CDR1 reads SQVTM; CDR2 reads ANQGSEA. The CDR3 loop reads CSVSTGTTSSYEQYF. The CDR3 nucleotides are TGCAGCGTTTCTACCGGGACCACCTCCTCCTACGAGCAGTACTTC.